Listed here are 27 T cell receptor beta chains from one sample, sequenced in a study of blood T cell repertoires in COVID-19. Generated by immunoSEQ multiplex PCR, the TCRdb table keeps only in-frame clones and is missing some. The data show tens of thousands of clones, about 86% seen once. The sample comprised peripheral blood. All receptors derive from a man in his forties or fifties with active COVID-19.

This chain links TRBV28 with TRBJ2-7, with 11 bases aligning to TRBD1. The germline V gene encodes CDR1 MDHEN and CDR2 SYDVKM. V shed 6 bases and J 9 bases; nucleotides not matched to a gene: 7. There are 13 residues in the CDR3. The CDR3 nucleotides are TGTGCCAGCAGCTCCGGACAGGGGGCTGTGCAGTACGTC. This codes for CASSSGQGAVQYV.

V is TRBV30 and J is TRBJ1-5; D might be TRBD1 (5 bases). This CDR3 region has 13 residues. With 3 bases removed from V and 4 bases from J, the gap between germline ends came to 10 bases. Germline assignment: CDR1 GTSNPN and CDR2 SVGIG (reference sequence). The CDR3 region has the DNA TGTGCCTGGAGCCCAGGGTGGAATCAGCCCCAGCATTTT. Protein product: CAWSPGWNQPQHF.

CDR3 region: CASSPGLHLSPLHF. In DNA, the CDR3 is TGTGCCAGCAGCCCTGGGCTCCATCTTTCACCCCTCCACTTT. This sequence joins TRBV11-3 and TRBJ1-6; D is unresolved. This CDR3 region has 14 residues. CDR1 is SGHNT, CDR2 YENEEA, per germline. Deletions cut 5 bases from V and 9 bases from J, with 14 bases between.

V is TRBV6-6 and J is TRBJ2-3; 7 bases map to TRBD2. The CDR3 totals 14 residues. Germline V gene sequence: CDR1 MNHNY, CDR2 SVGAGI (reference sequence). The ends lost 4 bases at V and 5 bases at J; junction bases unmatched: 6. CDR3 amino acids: CASSSGGVLDTQYF. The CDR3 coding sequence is TGTGCCAGCAGTTCGGGGGGAGTACTAGATACGCAGTATTTT.

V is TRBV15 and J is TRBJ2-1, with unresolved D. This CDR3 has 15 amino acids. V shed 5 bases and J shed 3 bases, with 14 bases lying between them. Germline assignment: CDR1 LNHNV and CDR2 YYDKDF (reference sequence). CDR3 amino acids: CATSARKEYYNEQFF. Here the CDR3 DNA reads TGTGCCACCAGCGCGCGCAAAGAGTACTACAATGAGCAGTTCTTC.

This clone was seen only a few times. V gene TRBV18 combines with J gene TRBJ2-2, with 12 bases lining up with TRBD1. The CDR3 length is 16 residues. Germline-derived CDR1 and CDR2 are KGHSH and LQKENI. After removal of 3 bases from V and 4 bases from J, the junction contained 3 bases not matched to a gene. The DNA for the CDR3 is TGTGCCAGCTCACCGGGACAGGGGGCGACCACCGGGGAGCTGTTTTTT. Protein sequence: CASSPGQGATTGELFF.

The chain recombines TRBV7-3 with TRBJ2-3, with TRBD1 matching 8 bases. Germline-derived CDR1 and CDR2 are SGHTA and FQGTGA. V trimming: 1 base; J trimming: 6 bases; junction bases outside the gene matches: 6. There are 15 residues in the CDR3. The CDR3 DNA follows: TGTGCCAGCAGCTTAAGTCCGGGACAGGTGGATACGCAGTATTTT. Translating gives CASSLSPGQVDTQYF.

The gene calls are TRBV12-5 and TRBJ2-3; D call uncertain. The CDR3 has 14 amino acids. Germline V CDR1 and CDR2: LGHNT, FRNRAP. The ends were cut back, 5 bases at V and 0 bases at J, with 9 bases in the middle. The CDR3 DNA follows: TGTGCTAGTGGTCTATCACTTAGCACAGATACGCAGTATTTT. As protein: CASGLSLSTDTQYF.

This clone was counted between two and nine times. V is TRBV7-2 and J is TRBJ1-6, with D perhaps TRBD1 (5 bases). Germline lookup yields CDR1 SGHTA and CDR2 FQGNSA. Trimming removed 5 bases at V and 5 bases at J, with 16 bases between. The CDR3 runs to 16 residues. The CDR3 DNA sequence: TGTGCCAGCAGCCATGGGGCACAGTCCAATAATTCACCCCTCCACTTT. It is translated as CASSHGAQSNNSPLHF.

This CDR3 reads CASSDRTYNTGELFF. The CDR3 nucleotides are TGCGCCAGCAGTGATCGGACTTACAACACCGGGGAGCTGTTTTTT. The chain joins TRBV10-2 to TRBJ2-2; tentatively, D is TRBD2 (5 bases). Trimming took 3 bases from V and 2 from J, leaving 10 bases between them. Germline V gene data show CDR1 as WSHSY and CDR2 as SAAADI. This CDR3 region has 15 residues.

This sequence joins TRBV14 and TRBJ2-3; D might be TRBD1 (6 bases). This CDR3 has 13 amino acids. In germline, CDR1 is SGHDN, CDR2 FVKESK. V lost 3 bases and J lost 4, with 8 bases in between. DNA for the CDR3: TGTGCCAGCAGCCAGTACAGGGCAGATACGCAGTATTTT. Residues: CASSQYRADTQYF.

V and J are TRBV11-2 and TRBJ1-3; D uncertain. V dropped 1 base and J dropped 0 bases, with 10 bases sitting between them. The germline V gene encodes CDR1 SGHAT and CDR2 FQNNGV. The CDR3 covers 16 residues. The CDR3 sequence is CASSLGGRGSGNTIYF. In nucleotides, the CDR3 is TGTGCCAGCAGCTTAGGTGGAAGAGGCTCTGGAAACACCATATATTTT.

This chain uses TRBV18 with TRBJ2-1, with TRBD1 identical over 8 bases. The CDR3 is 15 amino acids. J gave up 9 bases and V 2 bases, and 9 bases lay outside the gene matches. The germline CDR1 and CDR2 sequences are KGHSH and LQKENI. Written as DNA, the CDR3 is TGTGCCAGCTCACCAAGGGACAGGTCCGTCGGTGAGCAGTTCTTC. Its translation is CASSPRDRSVGEQFF.

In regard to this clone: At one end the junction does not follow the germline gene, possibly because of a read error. CDR3 sequence reads: CASSLLRPPNTGELLF. DNA for the CDR3: TGTGCCAGCAGCTTACTACGGCCGCCGAACACCGGGGAGCTGCTTTTT. The gene calls are TRBV7-9 and TRBJ2-2; a weak D match, TRBD2 (5 bases). Per germline, CDR1 SEHNR and CDR2 FQNEAQ (reference sequence). This CDR3 is built from 16 residues.

The CDR3 spells CASSYDVSTANTEAFF. The CDR3 DNA reads TGTGCCAGCAGCTACGACGTTTCGACAGCCAACACTGAAGCTTTCTTT. The genes are TRBV7-9 and TRBJ1-1, with TRBD1 as a possible D gene (5 bases). The CDR3 loop spans 16 amino acids. The germline V and J ends were trimmed by 4 bases and 2 bases, with 17 bases remaining between them. CDR1 and CDR2 from the germline V gene are SEHNR and FQNEAQ (reference sequence).

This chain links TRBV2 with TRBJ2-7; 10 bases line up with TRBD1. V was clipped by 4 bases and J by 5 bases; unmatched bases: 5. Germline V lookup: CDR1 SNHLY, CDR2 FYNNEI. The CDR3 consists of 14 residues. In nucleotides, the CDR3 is TGTGCCAGCAGTGTATTAGACAGGGGGCACGAGCAGTACTTC. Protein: CASSVLDRGHEQYF.

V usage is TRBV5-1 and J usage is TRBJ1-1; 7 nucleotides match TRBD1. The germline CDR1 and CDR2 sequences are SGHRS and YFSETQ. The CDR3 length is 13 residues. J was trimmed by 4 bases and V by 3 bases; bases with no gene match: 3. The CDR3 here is CASSSQGSTEAFF. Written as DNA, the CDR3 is TGCGCCAGCAGCTCACAGGGGAGCACTGAAGCTTTCTTT.

The CDR3 coding sequence is TGTGCCAGCAGCCAAGATGTACTAGCGGGTAATGAGCAGTTCTTC. Its translation: CASSQDVLAGNEQFF. The chain joins TRBV3-1 (or the pseudogene TRBV3-2) to TRBJ2-1; 9 positions match TRBD2. The germline V gene has CDR1 LGHDT and CDR2 YNNKEL (reference sequence). This CDR3 comprises 15 residues. The V and J ends lost 0 bases and 7 bases, in that order; junction bases with no gene match: 4.

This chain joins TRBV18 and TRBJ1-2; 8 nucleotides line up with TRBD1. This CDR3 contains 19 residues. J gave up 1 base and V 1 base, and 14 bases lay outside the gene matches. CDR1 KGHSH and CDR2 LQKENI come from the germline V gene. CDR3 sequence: CASSPQRAGGMNSNYGYTF. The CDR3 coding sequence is TGTGCCAGCTCACCACAGAGAGCAGGGGGCATGAATAGTAACTATGGCTACACCTTC.

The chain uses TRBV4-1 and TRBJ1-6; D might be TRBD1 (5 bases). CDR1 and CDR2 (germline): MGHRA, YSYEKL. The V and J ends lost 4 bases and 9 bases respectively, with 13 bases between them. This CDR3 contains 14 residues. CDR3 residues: CASSREPTVSPLHF. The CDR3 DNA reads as TGCGCCAGCAGCCGAGAGCCGACAGTTTCACCCCTCCACTTT.

The CDR3 reads CASSLGGGADTQYF. The DNA for the CDR3 is TGTGCCAGCAGCTTAGGGGGGGGAGCCGATACGCAGTATTTT. This chain links TRBV7-2 with TRBJ2-3; 7 bases map to TRBD2. V trimming: 1 base; J trimming: 6 bases; junction bases outside the gene matches: 4. The germline CDR1 and CDR2 sequences are SGHTA and FQGNSA. The CDR3 runs 14 residues.

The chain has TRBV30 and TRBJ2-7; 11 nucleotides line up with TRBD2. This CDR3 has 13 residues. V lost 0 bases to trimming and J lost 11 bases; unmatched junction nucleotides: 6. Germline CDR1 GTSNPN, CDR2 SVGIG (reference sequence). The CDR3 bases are TGTGCCTGGAGTGTTTTAGCGGGAGGGCCAGAGTACGTC. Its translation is CAWSVLAGGPEYV.

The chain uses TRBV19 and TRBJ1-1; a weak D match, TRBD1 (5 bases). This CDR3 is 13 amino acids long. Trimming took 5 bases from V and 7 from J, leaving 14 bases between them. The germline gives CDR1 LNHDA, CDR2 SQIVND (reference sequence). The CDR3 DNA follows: TGTGCCAGTAGTCTGCGGGAAGGGGATGAAGCTTTCTTT. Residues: CASSLREGDEAFF.

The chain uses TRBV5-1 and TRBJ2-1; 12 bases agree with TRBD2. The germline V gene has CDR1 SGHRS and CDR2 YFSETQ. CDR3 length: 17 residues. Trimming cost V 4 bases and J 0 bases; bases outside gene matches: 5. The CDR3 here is CASSPLAGGPSYNEQFF. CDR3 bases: TGCGCCAGCAGCCCCCTAGCGGGAGGGCCCTCCTACAATGAGCAGTTCTTC.

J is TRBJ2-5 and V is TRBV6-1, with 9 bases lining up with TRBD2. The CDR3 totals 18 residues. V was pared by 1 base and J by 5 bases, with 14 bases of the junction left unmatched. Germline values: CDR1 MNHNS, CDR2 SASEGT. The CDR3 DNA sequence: TGTGCCAGCAGTGAAGGGATTACGAGCGGGGGGTTCCCGGAGACCCAGTACTTC. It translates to CASSEGITSGGFPETQYF.

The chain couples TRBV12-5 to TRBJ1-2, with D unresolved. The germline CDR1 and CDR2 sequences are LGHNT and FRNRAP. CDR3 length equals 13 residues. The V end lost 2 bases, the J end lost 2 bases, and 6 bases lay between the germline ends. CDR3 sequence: CASGLWQNYGYTF. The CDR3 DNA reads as TGTGCTAGTGGTTTGTGGCAGAACTATGGCTACACCTTC.

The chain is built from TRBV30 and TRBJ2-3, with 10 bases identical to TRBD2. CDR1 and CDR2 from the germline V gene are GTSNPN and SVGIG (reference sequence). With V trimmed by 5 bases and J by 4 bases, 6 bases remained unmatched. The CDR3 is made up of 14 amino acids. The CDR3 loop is CAWAAGTSADTQYF. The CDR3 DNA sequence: TGTGCCTGGGCAGCCGGGACTAGCGCAGATACGCAGTATTTT.